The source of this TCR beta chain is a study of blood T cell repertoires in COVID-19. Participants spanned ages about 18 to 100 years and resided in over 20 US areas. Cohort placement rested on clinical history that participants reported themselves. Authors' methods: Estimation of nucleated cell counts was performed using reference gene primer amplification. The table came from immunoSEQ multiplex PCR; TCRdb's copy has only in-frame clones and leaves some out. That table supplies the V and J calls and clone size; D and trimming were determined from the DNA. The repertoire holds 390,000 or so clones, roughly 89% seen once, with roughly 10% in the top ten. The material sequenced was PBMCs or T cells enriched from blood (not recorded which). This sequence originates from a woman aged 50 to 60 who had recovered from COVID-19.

The CDR3 is CASSHRGAEPYQETQYF. The DNA of the CDR3 is TGCGCCAGCAGCCACCGCGGGGCAGAGCCGTACCAAGAGACCCAGTACTTC. The chain recombines TRBV4-1 with TRBJ2-5, with D possibly TRBD2 on 6 matching bases. Germline assignment: CDR1 MGHRA and CDR2 YSYEKL. V lost 3 bases, J lost 0 bases, and 17 bases lay in between. The CDR3 consists of 17 residues.